This TCR beta chain was sequenced in a study of cytomegalovirus exposure and HLA in healthy donors. V trimming: 5 bases; J trimming: 5 bases; junction bases outside the gene matches: 8. This CDR3 has 14 residues. Germline V gene lookup returns CDR1 SQVTM and CDR2 ANQGSEA. This clone was found a few times. Primers for the PCR totalled 60 Vbeta and 13 Jbeta. TCRdb keeps only in-frame clones here, not all; method: immunoSEQ multiplex PCR. The data show around 110,000 clones, roughly 70% seen once. The chain links TRBV29-1 to TRBJ2-7, with TRBD2 matching 11 bases. This sequence was found in a woman aged 25 to 39 in good health and CMV-seronegative. Input material: PBMCs. The chain's CDR3 is CSVKPSGRNDEQYF. The CDR3, as DNA: TGCAGCGTTAAGCCTAGCGGGAGGAATGACGAGCAGTACTTC.